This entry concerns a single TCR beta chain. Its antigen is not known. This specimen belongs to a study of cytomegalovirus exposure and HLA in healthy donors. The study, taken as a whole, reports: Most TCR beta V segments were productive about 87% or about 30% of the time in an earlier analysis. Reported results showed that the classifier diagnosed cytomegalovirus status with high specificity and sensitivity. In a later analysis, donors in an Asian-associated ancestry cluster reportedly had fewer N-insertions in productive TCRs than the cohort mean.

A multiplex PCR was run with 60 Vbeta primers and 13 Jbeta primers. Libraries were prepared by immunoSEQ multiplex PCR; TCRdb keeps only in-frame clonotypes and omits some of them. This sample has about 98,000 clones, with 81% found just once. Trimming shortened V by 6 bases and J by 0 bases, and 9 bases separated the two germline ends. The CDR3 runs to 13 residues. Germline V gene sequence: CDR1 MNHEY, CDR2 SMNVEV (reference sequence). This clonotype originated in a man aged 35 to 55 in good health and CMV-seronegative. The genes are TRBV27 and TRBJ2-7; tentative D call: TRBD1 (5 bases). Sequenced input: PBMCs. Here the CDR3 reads CASRAGNSYEQYF. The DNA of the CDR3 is TGTGCCAGCAGGGCAGGGAACTCCTACGAGCAGTACTTC.